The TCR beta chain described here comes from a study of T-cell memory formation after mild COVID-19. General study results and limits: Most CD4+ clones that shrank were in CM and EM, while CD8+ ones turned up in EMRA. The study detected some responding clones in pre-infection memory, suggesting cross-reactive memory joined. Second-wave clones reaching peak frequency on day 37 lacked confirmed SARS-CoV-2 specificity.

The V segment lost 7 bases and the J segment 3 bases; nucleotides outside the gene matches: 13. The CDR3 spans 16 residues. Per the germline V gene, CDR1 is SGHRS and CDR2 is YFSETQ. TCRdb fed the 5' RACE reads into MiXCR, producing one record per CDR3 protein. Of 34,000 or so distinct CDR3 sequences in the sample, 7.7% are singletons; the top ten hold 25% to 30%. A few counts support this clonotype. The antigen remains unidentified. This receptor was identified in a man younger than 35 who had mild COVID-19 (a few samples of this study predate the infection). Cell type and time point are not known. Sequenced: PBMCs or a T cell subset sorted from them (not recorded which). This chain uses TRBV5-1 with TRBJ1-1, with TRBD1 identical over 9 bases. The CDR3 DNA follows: TGCGCCAGCGCCGCCGGGACAGGGTTTTCGTACACTGAAGCTTTCTTT. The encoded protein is CASAAGTGFSYTEAFF.